The 24 T cell receptor beta chains listed next were all sequenced from one sample in a study of blood T cells in healthy people across ages. Using a J-beta primer mix together with a sample-barcoded 5' primer, a second PCR was run for roughly 6 to 12 cycles. TCRdb fed the 5' RACE reads into MiXCR, producing one record per CDR3 protein. The table includes more than 650,000 distinct CDR3 sequences, 22% detected once. The sample comprised blood. These TCRs come from a man between 65 and 79 years old in good health.

This sequence joins TRBV20-1 and TRBJ2-7; a weak D match, TRBD2 (5 bases). V lost 5 bases and J 5 bases, leaving 16 bases between the germline ends. The CDR3 totals 13 residues. The germline V gene has CDR1 DFQATT and CDR2 SNEGSKA (reference sequence). The CDR3 is CSALWEFSDEQYF. CDR3 DNA: TGCAGTGCTCTATGGGAGTTTTCCGACGAGCAGTACTTC.

The J gene is TRBJ2-3, the V gene TRBV6-2 or TRBV6-3; D not certain. V was cut by 3 bases and J by 2 bases, with 9 bases left in between. The CDR3 has 14 amino acids. The germline gives CDR1 MNHEY, CDR2 SVGEGT. The CDR3 here is CASSYRRITDTQYF. The CDR3 DNA reads TGTGCCAGCAGTTATAGGCGGATCACAGATACGCAGTATTTT.

This clonotype was counted only a few times. The CDR3 region is CGTDTQYF. The DNA for the CDR3 is TGCGGCACAGATACGCAGTATTTT. This sequence joins TRBV5-1 and TRBJ2-3; D gene ambiguous. The CDR3 totals 8 residues. CDR1 SGHRS and CDR2 YFSETQ come from the germline V gene.

The V gene is TRBV6-6, the J gene TRBJ2-1, with D tentatively TRBD1 (6 bases). The CDR3 runs to 15 residues. V was trimmed by 4 bases and J by 6 bases, leaving 16 bases between them. Per the germline V gene, CDR1 is MNHNY and CDR2 is SVGAGI (reference sequence). The CDR3 coding sequence is TGTGCCAGCAGTTTCTGGTCCCAAGGGGGCAATGAGCAGTTCTTC. As protein: CASSFWSQGGNEQFF.

CDR3 coding DNA: TGTGCCAGCAGCTTAGTTAGCGGGGTCTACAATGAGCAGTTCTTC. Translation gives CASSLVSGVYNEQFF. The rearrangement links TRBV7-8 to TRBJ2-1; 8 bases are a match to TRBD2. The trim removed 1 base at V and 3 bases at J, leaving 2 bases unmatched. This CDR3 has 15 amino acids. From germline, CDR1 is SGHVS and CDR2 FQNEAQ. The whole variable domain, filled in from reference TRBV7-8 and TRBJ2-1, reads GAGVSQSPRYKVAKRGQDVALRCDPISGHVSLFWYQQALGQGPEFLTYFQNEAQLDKSGLPSDRFFAERPEGSVSTLKIQRTQQEDSAVYLCASSLVSGVYNEQFFGPGTRLTVL.

The chain has TRBV6-2 or TRBV6-3 and TRBJ2-5; D is unresolved. With the DNA end fitting TRBJ2-1 better, the J assignment may be wrong. CDR1 is MNHEY, CDR2 SVGEGT, per germline. This CDR3 is 12 amino acids long. The CDR3 DNA sequence: TGTGCCAGCAGTTTAGCCCAGTATGGGCAGTTCTTC. This translates into CASSLAQYGQFF.

This clonotype appeared a few times. The CDR3 DNA reads TGTGCCAGTAGTATAGTCGAGGCGGGGGCTGGAGCTTTCTTT. This codes for CASSIVEAGAGAFF. The V and J genes are TRBV19 and TRBJ1-1; D may be TRBD1 (6 bases). The CDR3 totals 14 residues. V was clipped by 1 base and J by 10 bases, with 16 bases between them. Germline loops: CDR1 LNHDA, CDR2 SQIVND (reference sequence).

This clonotype was counted only a few times. The chain is built from TRBV24-1 and TRBJ2-3, with TRBD1 matching 9 bases. Germline trimming cut 4 bases from V and 2 bases from J; bases unmatched to any gene: 15. Germline CDR1 KGHDR, CDR2 SFDVKD. The CDR3 has 19 amino acids. The DNA of the CDR3 is TGTGCCACCAGTGAGGGGAATGCGTTCCGGGACAGGGACACAGATACGCAGTATTTT. It is translated as CATSEGNAFRDRDTDTQYF.

This clonotype was seen only a few times. V and J are TRBV5-6 and TRBJ2-2; 8 bases fit TRBD1. CDR3 length: 15 residues. Germline trimming cut 0 bases from V and 4 bases from J; bases unmatched to any gene: 2. Germline CDR1 SGHDT, CDR2 YYEEEE. This CDR3 is CASSLAGQVTGELFF. DNA of the CDR3: TGTGCCAGCAGCTTGGCGGGACAGGTCACCGGGGAGCTGTTTTTT. Looking up the rest from reference TRBV5-6 and TRBJ2-2 gives the full variable domain: DAGVTQSPTHLIKTRGQQVTLRCSPKSGHDTVSWYQQALGQGPQFIFQYYEEEERQRGNFPDRFSGHQFPNYSSELNVNALLLGDSALYLCASSLAGQVTGELFFGEGSRLTVL.

The chain carries TRBV15 and TRBJ1-4; 7 bases fit TRBD1. V dropped 2 bases and J dropped 5; count of bases not matched to a gene: 2. CDR1 and CDR2 from the germline V gene are LNHNV and YYDKDF (reference sequence). This CDR3 region has 14 residues. CDR3 coding DNA: TGTGCCACCAGCAGACAGGGGGTCAATGAAAAACTGTTTTTT. Translated, it gives CATSRQGVNEKLFF.

V is TRBV24-1 and J is TRBJ2-3, with a possible D match to TRBD2 (5 bases). The germline gives CDR1 KGHDR, CDR2 SFDVKD. The ends were cut back, 4 bases at V and 1 base at J, with 14 bases in the middle. This CDR3 is built from 16 residues. The CDR3 loop is CATSDTGSSGTDTQYF. Here the CDR3 DNA reads TGTGCCACCAGTGACACTGGGAGTAGCGGCACAGATACGCAGTATTTT.

Here the CDR3 DNA reads TGCAGCGTTGATGGGGGGGTGAACACCGGGGAGCTGTTTTTT. Its translation is CSVDGGVNTGELFF. The chain links TRBV29-1 to TRBJ2-2, with 7 bases that match TRBD2. CDR3 length: 14 amino acids. The V gene's germline CDR1 is SQVTM and CDR2 ANQGSEA. Trimming took 3 bases from V and 1 from J; bases not matched to a gene: 2.

This clonotype was recorded a few times. J is TRBJ2-5 and V is TRBV7-3; perhaps TRBD2 as D (6 bases). Germline assignment: CDR1 SGHTA and CDR2 FQGTGA. This CDR3 region has 15 residues. Trimming took off 5 bases at V and 4 bases at J, with 17 bases between the two ends. The CDR3 sequence: CASSPGGLAIETQYF. The CDR3 nucleotides read TGTGCCAGCAGCCCAGGTGGTCTAGCGATAGAGACCCAGTACTTC.

The chain is built from TRBV15 and TRBJ1-5; D ambiguous. The CDR3 extends over 12 amino acids. The V end was cut by 3 bases, the J end by 5 bases, with 5 bases between. Germline V gene data show CDR1 as LNHNV and CDR2 as YYDKDF (reference sequence). The DNA of the CDR3 is TGTGCCACCAGCAGGGGCCATCAGCCCCAGCATTTT. Translated, it gives CATSRGHQPQHF.

The rearrangement joins TRBV6-1 to TRBJ2-3; 8 bases align to TRBD1. CDR3 length: 15 residues. Germline V gives CDR1 MNHNS, CDR2 SASEGT. The V gene end was trimmed by 8 bases and the J gene end by 2 bases; junction bases not matched to a gene: 9. The CDR3 spells CASPPDRVNTDTQYF. The CDR3 nucleotides are TGTGCCAGCCCCCCGGACAGGGTGAACACAGATACGCAGTATTTT.

Only a few counts were recorded for this clonotype. The chain employs TRBV12-3 or TRBV12-4 and TRBJ2-3; D is possibly TRBD2 (5 bases). Trimming removed 3 bases from V and 6 bases from J, with 13 bases in between. The CDR3 runs 14 residues. The CDR3 sequence: CASSLGSGVDTQYF. CDR3 DNA sequence: TGTGCCAGCAGTTTGGGCAGCGGAGTTGATACGCAGTATTTT.

In its sample, this clonotype was seen a few times. This chain links TRBV12-3 or TRBV12-4 with TRBJ1-2, with D possibly TRBD1 on 6 matching bases. Trimming removed 4 bases from V and 3 bases from J, with 9 bases in between. The CDR3 has 13 amino acids. The CDR3 reads CASSYGQHYGYTF. CDR3 DNA: TGTGCCAGCAGTTATGGACAGCACTATGGCTACACCTTC.

This sequence joins TRBV24-1 and TRBJ2-3, with 8 bases aligning to TRBD2. With 3 bases clipped from V and 3 bases from J, the junction kept 1 base outside the gene matches. The germline gives CDR1 KGHDR, CDR2 SFDVKD. The CDR3 sequence is 14 residues long. The CDR3 spells CATSDRGGTDTQYF. The CDR3 nucleotides read TGTGCCACCAGTGATCGGGGGGGAACAGATACGCAGTATTTT.

The chain has TRBV15 and TRBJ1-1; TRBD1 is a possible D gene (5 bases). The V end lost 1 base, the J end lost 1 base, and 10 bases lay between the germline ends. This CDR3 spans 15 amino acids. CDR1 and CDR2 from the germline V gene are LNHNV and YYDKDF (reference sequence). The CDR3 loop is CATSRGGAQNTEAFF. The CDR3 nucleotides read TGTGCCACCAGCAGAGGTGGGGCGCAGAACACTGAAGCTTTCTTT.

The CDR3 reads CASSKAQGEDEQYF. Here the CDR3 DNA reads TGTGCCAGCAGTAAAGCTCAGGGGGAGGACGAGCAGTACTTC. The rearrangement joins TRBV28 to TRBJ2-7; tentative D call: TRBD1 (7 bases). CDR1 and CDR2 (germline): MDHEN, SYDVKM. The V gene lost 5 bases and the J gene lost 5 bases, with 16 bases spanning the gap. This CDR3 spans 14 amino acids.

The gene calls are TRBV6-1 and TRBJ2-3, with TRBD1 identical over 7 bases. The CDR3 contains 17 residues. V shed 7 bases, J shed 6 bases, and the junction held 19 bases outside the gene matches. The V gene's germline CDR1 is MNHNS and CDR2 SASEGT. Here the CDR3 DNA reads TGTGCCAGCATGGGGCCCCGTCAAGGGGGCCAAAAGGATACGCAGTATTTT. Translating it yields CASMGPRQGGQKDTQYF.

In its sample, this clonotype was seen a few times. The chain carries TRBV18 and TRBJ1-4; 8 bases are a match to TRBD1. Per germline, CDR1 KGHSH and CDR2 LQKENI. The V and J ends lost 5 bases and 3 bases, in that order; junction bases with no gene match: 5. This CDR3 spans 15 amino acids. Written as DNA, the CDR3 is TGTGCCAGCTCAATCCAGGGGGCCCCTAATGAAAAACTGTTTTTT. Amino acids: CASSIQGAPNEKLFF. Full variable domain (rest looked up from reference TRBV18 and TRBJ1-4): NAGVMQNPRHLVRRRGQEARLRCSPMKGHSHVYWYRQLPEEGLKFMVYLQKENIIDESGMPKERFSAEFPKEGPSILRIQQVVRGDSAAYFCASSIQGAPNEKLFFGSGTQLSVL.

This clonotype was counted only a few times. This chain joins TRBV6-5 and TRBJ2-3, with 8 bases lining up with TRBD2. CDR3 size: 17 residues. Germline CDR1 reads MNHEY; CDR2 reads SVGAGI. V shed 6 bases, J shed 2 bases, and the junction held 13 bases outside the gene matches. DNA of the CDR3: TGTGCCAGCAGCAGATACTCCCCCGGGAGGGCCACAGATACGCAGTATTTT. This encodes CASSRYSPGRATDTQYF.

This clonotype was found a few times. The genes are TRBV5-6 and TRBJ1-1; D is unclear. V lost 5 bases and J lost 0, with 11 bases in between. Germline CDR1 and CDR2: SGHDT and YYEEEE. The length of the CDR3 is 14 residues. This CDR3 is CASRLLGMNTEAFF. The CDR3 DNA is TGTGCCAGCAGACTGCTGGGGATGAACACTGAAGCTTTCTTT. The variable domain in full, completed from reference TRBV5-6 and TRBJ1-1, reads DAGVTQSPTHLIKTRGQQVTLRCSPKSGHDTVSWYQQALGQGPQFIFQYYEEEERQRGNFPDRFSGHQFPNYSSELNVNALLLGDSALYLCASRLLGMNTEAFFGQGTRLTVV.